This entry lists 25 T cell receptor beta chains sequenced from one sample in a study of blood T cell repertoires in COVID-19. TCRdb's table, derived via immunoSEQ multiplex PCR, lists solely in-frame clones and lacks some. The sample lists 25,000 to 35,000 clones; about 85% were seen once. The sample comprised peripheral blood. The receptors here all came from a human donor in a cohort sampled during active COVID-19.

The chain couples TRBV28 to TRBJ1-3; TRBD1 agrees at 7 bases. With V trimmed by 3 bases and J by 6 bases, 11 bases remained unmatched. The CDR3 has 16 amino acids. CDR1 is MDHEN and CDR2 is SYDVKM in the germline V gene. CDR3 sequence: CASSFRGQQGINTIYF. CDR3 sequence (DNA): TGTGCCAGCAGTTTTAGGGGGCAACAGGGTATAAACACCATATATTTT. Looking up the rest from reference TRBV28 and TRBJ1-3 gives the full variable domain: DVKVTQSSRYLVKRTGEKVFLECVQDMDHENMFWYRQDPGLGLRLIYFSYDVKMKEKGDIPEGYSVSREKKERFSLILESASTNQTSMYLCASSFRGQQGINTIYFGEGSWLTVV.

The DNA for the CDR3 is TGTGCTAGTGGTCCGAATACAGGGGTGGCATATGGCTACACCTTC. The encoded protein is CASGPNTGVAYGYTF. The chain has TRBV12-5 and TRBJ1-2, with TRBD1 identical over 7 bases. The CDR3 runs to 15 residues. The trim removed 5 bases at V and 5 bases at J, leaving 11 bases unmatched. Looked up from germline, CDR1 is LGHNT and CDR2 is FRNRAP.

The chain is built from TRBV19 and TRBJ1-5, with TRBD1 as a possible D gene (5 bases). Germline CDR1 is LNHDA and CDR2 is SQIVND (reference sequence). This CDR3 contains 13 residues. V lost 5 bases, J lost 6 bases, and 11 bases lay in between. CDR3 in amino acids: CASSFGGGQPQHF. CDR3 sequence (DNA): TGTGCCAGTAGTTTCGGGGGAGGTCAGCCCCAGCATTTT.

The chain carries TRBV5-8 and TRBJ1-5, with D possibly matching TRBD1 (5 bases). Trimming pared 2 bases from V and 0 bases from J, leaving 9 bases between. Per the germline V gene, CDR1 is SGHTS and CDR2 is YDEGEE. The CDR3 totals 15 residues. The CDR3 is CASSFQGYSNQPQHF. The CDR3 nucleotides read TGTGCCAGCAGCTTCCAGGGATATAGCAATCAGCCCCAGCATTTT.

The gene calls are TRBV24-1 and TRBJ2-2; TRBD1 might be the D (6 bases). The V end lost 9 bases, the J end lost 6 bases, and 22 bases lay between the germline ends. The CDR3 covers 16 residues. Germline V gene data show CDR1 as KGHDR and CDR2 as SFDVKD. The DNA for the CDR3 is TGTGCCACCCAAAGACTTGACAGGCCCTTTGCCGGGGAGCTGTTTTTT. It is translated as CATQRLDRPFAGELFF.

The gene calls are TRBV5-1 and TRBJ1-2, with TRBD1 as a possible D gene (5 bases). V was pared by 0 bases and J by 7 bases, with 7 bases between. The length of the CDR3 is 12 residues. The germline gives CDR1 SGHRS, CDR2 YFSETQ. In DNA, the CDR3 is TGCGCCAGCAGCTTGGGCCAGGGTGGCTACACCTTC. This sequence encodes CASSLGQGGYTF.

The chain joins TRBV6-5 to TRBJ2-3; 8 nucleotides line up with TRBD1. Losses at the gene ends were 8 bases for V and 3 bases for J; bases not matched to a gene: 7. The CDR3 extends over 14 amino acids. CDR1 is MNHEY, CDR2 SVGAGI, per germline. The CDR3 nucleotides are TGTGCCAGCGTGGAGGACAGGGTAACAGATACGCAGTATTTT. Translated: CASVEDRVTDTQYF.

J is TRBJ2-1 and V is TRBV3-1 (or the pseudogene TRBV3-2), with 10 bases fitting TRBD2. The CDR3 sequence is 16 residues long. The germline CDR1 and CDR2 sequences are LGHDT and YNNKEL (reference sequence). With 1 base clipped from V and 3 bases from J, the junction kept 3 bases outside the gene matches. The DNA of the CDR3 is TGTGCCAGCAGCCAAGGACTAGCGGGCAACTACAATGAGCAGTTCTTC. Protein product: CASSQGLAGNYNEQFF.

This CDR3 is CASSGRGTEGSPLHF. CDR3 sequence (DNA): TGTGCCAGCAGCGGTAGAGGGACAGAGGGCTCACCCCTCCACTTT. The chain combines TRBV2 with TRBJ1-6, with TRBD1 matching over 7 bases. The V and J ends lost 6 bases and 10 bases, in that order; junction bases with no gene match: 12. The CDR3 is 15 residues long. Germline V lookup: CDR1 SNHLY, CDR2 FYNNEI.

This chain links TRBV2 with TRBJ2-7, with 8 nucleotides matching TRBD1. Unmatched junction bases numbered 6, after V lost 2 bases and J lost 6 bases. There are 14 residues in the CDR3. Germline V gene data show CDR1 as SNHLY and CDR2 as FYNNEI. The CDR3 spells CASSELDRAREQYF. The DNA for the CDR3 is TGTGCCAGCAGTGAATTGGACAGGGCCCGCGAGCAGTACTTC.

The CDR3 sequence: CASSQGGESGTEAFF. CDR3 sequence (DNA): TGTGCCAGCAGCCAAGGGGGGGAGAGTGGCACTGAAGCTTTCTTT. The chain joins TRBV7-3 to TRBJ1-1; weak D call: TRBD1 (6 bases). The V and J ends lost 5 bases and 4 bases respectively, with 17 bases between them. CDR3 length equals 15 residues. The V gene's germline CDR1 is SGHTA and CDR2 FQGTGA.

The chain has TRBV6-5 and TRBJ2-1; 8 nucleotides match TRBD2. The germline V gene encodes CDR1 MNHEY and CDR2 SVGAGI. The CDR3 sequence is 15 residues long. Trimming at V came to 6 bases and at J to 5 bases, leaving 9 bases not matched to a gene. The CDR3 reads CASRVLAEGNNEQFF. The CDR3 bases are TGTGCCAGCAGGGTACTAGCGGAAGGTAACAATGAGCAGTTCTTC.

The chain uses TRBV28 and TRBJ1-2; D not resolved. V gave up 8 bases and J gave up 8 bases, with 12 bases separating them. This CDR3 has 11 amino acids. The V gene's germline CDR1 is MDHEN and CDR2 SYDVKM. CDR3 nucleotide sequence: TGTGCCAGCGCCCAGAGGGTGGGCTACACCTTC. Residues: CASAQRVGYTF.

V usage is TRBV11-2 and J usage is TRBJ1-1, with a weak D call TRBD1 (6 bases). V dropped 5 bases and J dropped 4 bases, with 26 bases sitting between them. This CDR3 has 18 amino acids. Germline CDR1 and CDR2: SGHAT and FQNNGV. This CDR3 is CASSPRGAGELGRTEAFF. CDR3 bases: TGTGCCAGCAGCCCCAGAGGGGCAGGGGAATTAGGGCGCACTGAAGCTTTCTTT.

This chain connects TRBV2 to TRBJ1-1; 8 nucleotides agree with TRBD1. The CDR3 spans 15 residues. The germline gives CDR1 SNHLY, CDR2 FYNNEI. V trimming: 10 bases; J trimming: 5 bases; junction bases outside the gene matches: 15. The CDR3 sequence is CANIRGPGPLTEAFF. As DNA, the CDR3 is TGTGCCAACATCAGGGGGCCCGGGCCTCTAACTGAAGCTTTCTTT. Variable domain in full (rest from reference TRBV2 and TRBJ1-1): EPEVTQTPSHQVTQMGQEVILRCVPISNHLYFYWYRQILGQKVEFLVSFYNNEISEKSEIFDDQFSVERPDGSNFTLKIRSTKLEDSAMYFCANIRGPGPLTEAFFGQGTRLTVV.

The rearrangement uses TRBV19 and TRBJ1-1, with 7 bases identical to TRBD1. V shed 10 bases and J 6 bases; nucleotides not matched to a gene: 5. This CDR3 has 11 amino acids. The germline gives CDR1 LNHDA, CDR2 SQIVND (reference sequence). The CDR3 protein is CATHTGAEAFF. CDR3 DNA: TGTGCCACACACACAGGGGCTGAAGCTTTCTTT.

The chain has TRBV6-1 and TRBJ1-5; a weak D match, TRBD1 (6 bases). The germline CDR1 and CDR2 sequences are MNHNS and SASEGT. There are 15 residues in the CDR3. V lost 0 bases and J lost 3, with 9 bases in between. CDR3 amino acids: CASSEADRFNQPQHF. The CDR3 coding sequence is TGTGCCAGCAGTGAAGCGGACAGATTCAATCAGCCCCAGCATTTT.

The chain combines TRBV6-1 with TRBJ2-7; a possible D gene is TRBD1 (6 bases). Trimming took 0 bases from V and 0 from J, leaving 21 bases between them. The CDR3 length is 19 residues. The germline CDR1 and CDR2 sequences are MNHNS and SASEGT. The CDR3 DNA follows: TGTGCCAGCAGTGAAGCGCTTCGGAAAACCAGGGGCCGCTCCTACGAGCAGTACTTC. Translated: CASSEALRKTRGRSYEQYF.

Only a few counts were recorded for this clone. This chain links TRBV27 with TRBJ1-2; 7 positions agree with TRBD1. Germline-derived CDR1 and CDR2 are MNHEY and SMNVEV (reference sequence). The CDR3 extends over 13 amino acids. V lost 4 bases, J lost 8 bases, and 7 bases stayed unmatched. DNA of the CDR3: TGTGCCAGCAGTTCAGGGGGGAATGGAGGCTACACCTTC. Its translation: CASSSGGNGGYTF.

V and J are TRBV14 and TRBJ2-7; TRBD1 matches at 7 bases. This CDR3 region has 14 residues. Unmatched junction bases numbered 7, after V lost 4 bases and J lost 4 bases. The germline CDR1 and CDR2 sequences are SGHDN and FVKESK. CDR3 DNA sequence: TGTGCCAGCAGCCCCTTTGACAGGGTTTACGAGCAGTACTTC. Translated, it gives CASSPFDRVYEQYF.

Relative to its sample, this clone is large. The V gene is TRBV7-9, the J gene TRBJ2-7; D perhaps matches TRBD1 (6 bases). The CDR3 length is 15 residues. Deletions cut 1 base from V and 3 bases from J, with 13 bases between. Germline V gives CDR1 SEHNR, CDR2 FQNEAQ (reference sequence). CDR3 bases: TGTGCCAGCAGCTTAGGAGACTTGGGACACTACGAGCAGTACTTC. Amino acids: CASSLGDLGHYEQYF.

The genes are TRBV12-3 or TRBV12-4 and TRBJ2-7; no firm D call. The CDR3 loop spans 12 amino acids. Trimming stripped 2 bases from V and 5 bases from J, with 7 bases between. CDR3 coding DNA: TGTGCCAGCAGTTTAAGCAGCGACGAGCAGTACTTC. Translating it yields CASSLSSDEQYF.

The rearrangement joins TRBV11-1 to TRBJ2-2, with TRBD1 matching over 9 bases. The trim removed 5 bases at V and 7 bases at J, leaving 2 bases unmatched. Germline V gives CDR1 SGHAT, CDR2 FQDESV (reference sequence). This CDR3 has 13 residues. The DNA of the CDR3 is TGTGCCAGCAGCAAGACAGGGGGCGGGGAGCTGTTTTTT. Translating it yields CASSKTGGGELFF.

The chain combines TRBV7-2 with TRBJ2-3; no clear D gene. V lost 4 bases to trimming and J lost 3 bases, with 8 bases between them. The CDR3 length is 13 residues. Per germline, CDR1 SGHTA and CDR2 FQGNSA. The CDR3 is CASSSSYTDTQYF. DNA of the CDR3: TGTGCCAGCAGCTCCTCCTATACAGATACGCAGTATTTT. The variable domain in full, with the rest retrieved from reference TRBV7-2 and TRBJ2-3, is GAGVSQSPSNKVTEKGKDVELRCDPISGHTALYWYRQSLGQGLEFLIYFQGNSAPDKSGLPSDRFSAERTGGSVSTLTIQRTQQEDSAVYLCASSSSYTDTQYFGPGTRLTVL.

The chain uses TRBV4-2 and TRBJ2-5, with a weak D call TRBD1 (6 bases). V lost 2 bases to trimming and J lost 2 bases, with 9 bases between them. Germline V gives CDR1 LGHNA, CDR2 YNFKEQ. The CDR3 has 14 residues. CDR3 residues: CASSQSTGQETQYF. In nucleotides, the CDR3 is TGTGCCAGCAGCCAAAGCACAGGGCAAGAGACCCAGTACTTC.